This T cell receptor (beta chain) was sequenced in a study of T cell responses to AZD1222 COVID-19 vaccine. Study results and caveats: Vaccination with two AZD1222 doses was followed by a rise in Spike-specific TCR breadth and depth.

This clone was picked up one time. No antigen is known for it. Libraries were prepared by immunoSEQ multiplex PCR; TCRdb keeps only in-frame clonotypes and omits some of them. The sample shows fewer than 100,000 clones, roughly nine tenths of them seen only once. This CDR3 has 15 amino acids. V lost 2 bases and J lost 8, with 18 bases in between. Germline V gives CDR1 MGHRA, CDR2 YSYEKL. V and J are TRBV4-1 and TRBJ1-2, with D perhaps TRBD1 (6 bases). This clonotype was sampled from an adult in good health. The sequences come from peripheral blood, collected on day 0 of AZD1222 vaccination. CDR3 DNA: TGCGCCAGCAGCCAAACTGACAGGCCTGATTGGGGCTACACCTTC. Amino acid sequence: CASSQTDRPDWGYTF.